This section outlines one TCR beta chain sequence together with its context. The CDR3 covers 14 residues. The V end lost 5 bases, the J end lost 4 bases, and 12 bases lay between the germline ends. The germline gives CDR1 SGHNT, CDR2 YENEEA. Participants' own reports of clinical history determined their cohort assignment. The sample originates from a study of blood T cell repertoires in COVID-19. In the original processing: Amplification with reference gene primers provided the estimates of nucleated cell counts. Profiling relied on immunoSEQ multiplex PCR, and the TCRdb table lists in-frame clones only, not all of them. From that table come the V and J calls and clone size; the DNA was used to work out D and trimming. The sample lists almost 400,000 clones, over 75% occurring once.

The source is a woman aged 30 to 39 with acute COVID-19. Sequencing was carried out using PBMCs or T cells enriched from blood (not recorded which). The gene calls are TRBV11-3 and TRBJ2-1, with a weak D call TRBD1 (6 bases). CDR3 protein: CASSARTDYNEQFF. In DNA, the CDR3 is TGTGCCAGCAGCGCGCGGACAGATTACAATGAGCAGTTCTTC.